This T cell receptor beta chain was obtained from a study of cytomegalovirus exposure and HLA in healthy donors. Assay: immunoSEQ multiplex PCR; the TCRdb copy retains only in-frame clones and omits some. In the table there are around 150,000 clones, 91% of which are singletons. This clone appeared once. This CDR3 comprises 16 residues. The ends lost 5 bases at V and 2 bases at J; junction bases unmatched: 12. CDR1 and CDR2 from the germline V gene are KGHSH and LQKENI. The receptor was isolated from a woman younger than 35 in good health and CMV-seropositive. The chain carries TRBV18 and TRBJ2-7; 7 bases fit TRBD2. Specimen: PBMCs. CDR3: CASSSPGGRAPYEQYF. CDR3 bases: TGTGCCAGCTCATCGCCTGGAGGGAGGGCCCCCTACGAGCAGTACTTC.